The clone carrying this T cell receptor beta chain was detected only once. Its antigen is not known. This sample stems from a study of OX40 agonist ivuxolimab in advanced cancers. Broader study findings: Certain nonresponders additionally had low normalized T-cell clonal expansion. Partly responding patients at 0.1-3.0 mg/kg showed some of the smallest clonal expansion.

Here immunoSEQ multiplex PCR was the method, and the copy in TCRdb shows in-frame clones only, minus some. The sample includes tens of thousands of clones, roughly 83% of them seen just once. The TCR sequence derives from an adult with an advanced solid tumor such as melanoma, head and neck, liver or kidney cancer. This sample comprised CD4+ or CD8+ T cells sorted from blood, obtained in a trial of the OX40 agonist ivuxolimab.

CDR3 sequence: CASSYSRLINYGYTF. CDR3 sequence (DNA): TGTGCCAGCAGTTACTCAAGGCTCATTAACTATGGCTACACCTTC. The V and J genes are TRBV6-5 and TRBJ1-2; D remains ambiguous. Between the trimmed V and J ends, which lost 0 bases and 1 base, there was a span of 9 bases. The CDR3 has 15 amino acids. Per the germline V gene, CDR1 is MNHEY and CDR2 is SVGAGI.